Listed here are 32 T cell receptor beta chains from one sample, sequenced in a study of cytomegalovirus exposure and HLA in healthy donors. Only in-frame clones appear in the TCRdb table, and some are missing; sequencing was by immunoSEQ multiplex PCR. Of under 95,000 clones listed, roughly 94% are singletons. The sample taken for sequencing was PBMCs. These receptors originate from a woman between 18 and 30 years old in good health and CMV-seropositive.

CDR3 in amino acids: CASTREITDTQYF. The CDR3 DNA sequence: TGTGCCAGCACCCGGGAGATCACAGATACGCAGTATTTT. The chain is built from TRBV11-2 and TRBJ2-3, with a possible D match to TRBD2 (6 bases). CDR3 size: 13 residues. Germline CDR1 is SGHAT and CDR2 is FQNNGV. V lost 7 bases, J lost 2 bases, and 10 bases lay in between.

The V gene is TRBV7-3, the J gene TRBJ2-5; the match to TRBD2 covers 7 bases. The CDR3 has 14 residues. Germline CDR1 and CDR2: SGHTA and FQGTGA. After removal of 3 bases from V and 1 base from J, the junction contained 2 bases not matched to a gene. CDR3 residues: CASSLGGVQETQYF. The CDR3 DNA sequence: TGTGCCAGCAGCTTGGGGGGGGTCCAAGAGACCCAGTACTTC.

The gene calls are TRBV29-1 and TRBJ1-5; 9 bases align to TRBD1. The J segment lost 1 base and the V segment lost 7 bases, leaving 8 bases of the junction unmatched. This CDR3 is 15 amino acids long. Germline loops: CDR1 SQVTM, CDR2 ANQGSEA. CDR3 DNA sequence: TGCAGCGCCTCACAGGGGGCTTTAAGCAATCAGCCCCAGCATTTT. This sequence encodes CSASQGALSNQPQHF.

This chain joins TRBV7-9 and TRBJ2-7; no reliable D call. V lost 2 bases, J lost 4 bases, and 6 bases lay in between. Germline lookup yields CDR1 SEHNR and CDR2 FQNEAQ (reference sequence). The CDR3 contains 12 residues. CDR3 nucleotide sequence: TGTGCCAGCAGCTTATCAGAATACGAGCAGTACTTC. Its protein product is CASSLSEYEQYF.

The chain uses TRBV5-6 and TRBJ2-2, with D perhaps matching TRBD1 (6 bases). CDR3 length: 13 residues. Deletions cut 7 bases from V and 6 bases from J, with 13 bases between. Germline V gene sequence: CDR1 SGHDT, CDR2 YYEEEE. CDR3 DNA: TGTGCCAGCCGCGCCAGGGGCGCCGGGGAGCTGTTTTTT. Its translation: CASRARGAGELFF.

This sequence joins TRBV6-5 and TRBJ2-7; TRBD1 might be the D (7 bases). Trimming took 7 bases from V and 5 from J, leaving 21 bases between them. The CDR3 is made up of 15 amino acids. The germline V gene has CDR1 MNHEY and CDR2 SVGAGI. DNA of the CDR3: TGTGCCAGCACCGCCGACGGTAGCAGGGGGGACGAGCAGTACTTC. The encoded protein is CASTADGSRGDEQYF.

The CDR3 coding sequence is TGTGCCAGCAGTCACACCGGCCTCGGGAGAGTGGATGAAAAACTGTTTTTT. This codes for CASSHTGLGRVDEKLFF. The V gene is TRBV11-3, the J gene TRBJ1-4; unclear D gene. The CDR3 extends over 17 amino acids. Germline V CDR1 and CDR2: SGHNT, YENEEA. Trimming took off 6 bases at V and 6 bases at J, with 23 bases between the two ends.

There are a few counts of this clone. The rearrangement uses TRBV25-1 and TRBJ1-2; TRBD1 might be the D (5 bases). V gave up 0 bases and J gave up 8 bases, with 10 bases separating them. Germline-derived CDR1 and CDR2 are MGHDK and SYGVNS. The CDR3 is made up of 13 amino acids. CDR3: CASSEYTQGGYTF. In DNA, the CDR3 is TGTGCCAGCAGTGAATATACCCAGGGAGGCTACACCTTC.

This clone was picked up one time. The chain recombines TRBV27 with TRBJ2-1; D may be TRBD1 (6 bases). Trimming removed 5 bases from V and 1 base from J, with 12 bases in between. Germline V gene sequence: CDR1 MNHEY, CDR2 SMNVEV (reference sequence). The CDR3 spans 15 residues. This chain's CDR3 is CASSTGTRSYNEQFF. The CDR3 coding sequence is TGTGCCAGCAGTACCGGGACAAGGTCCTACAATGAGCAGTTCTTC.

The rearrangement uses TRBV30 and TRBJ2-7; 8 bases fit TRBD2. CDR3 length: 16 amino acids. V dropped 0 bases and J dropped 5; count of bases not matched to a gene: 12. The germline V gene has CDR1 GTSNPN and CDR2 SVGIG (reference sequence). CDR3 loop: CAWSVGYSGGPHEQYF. CDR3 DNA: TGTGCCTGGAGTGTAGGTTACAGCGGGGGACCCCACGAGCAGTACTTC.

The V gene is TRBV4-1, the J gene TRBJ2-3, with 9 bases matching TRBD2. The V gene end was trimmed by 3 bases and the J gene end by 4 bases; junction bases not matched to a gene: 5. The CDR3 is 15 residues long. The germline gives CDR1 MGHRA, CDR2 YSYEKL. This CDR3 reads CASSQPGLAPDTQYF. The CDR3, as DNA: TGCGCCAGCAGCCAGCCGGGACTAGCCCCAGATACGCAGTATTTT.

This clone was observed a single time. The V call is TRBV2, the J call TRBJ1-5; no clear D. Deletions cut 6 bases from V and 6 bases from J, with 9 bases between. The CDR3 sequence is 12 residues long. The germline V gene encodes CDR1 SNHLY and CDR2 FYNNEI. The CDR3 DNA follows: TGTGCCAGCAGGGCTTTTGCTCAGCCCCAGCATTTT. Protein product: CASRAFAQPQHF.

The chain joins TRBV30 to TRBJ2-3, with 7 bases aligning to TRBD2. The CDR3 loop spans 14 amino acids. The V and J ends lost 0 bases and 4 bases, in that order; junction bases with no gene match: 4. The germline V gene encodes CDR1 GTSNPN and CDR2 SVGIG (reference sequence). The DNA for the CDR3 is TGTGCCTGGAGTGTCGGGCGGGAGTCAGATACGCAGTATTTT. Encoded protein: CAWSVGRESDTQYF.

The rearrangement joins TRBV7-8 to TRBJ2-7; D might be TRBD1 (5 bases). Trimming removed 5 bases from V and 3 bases from J, with 14 bases in between. CDR3 length equals 14 residues. CDR1 is SGHVS, CDR2 FQNEAQ, per germline. DNA for the CDR3: TGTGCCAGCAGCAGACCCTCCCAGGGCTACGAGCAGTACTTC. Translation gives CASSRPSQGYEQYF.

The genes are TRBV18 and TRBJ2-3; D is unresolved. Germline V gene lookup returns CDR1 KGHSH and CDR2 LQKENI. The CDR3 runs to 11 residues. V gave up 3 bases and J gave up 6 bases, with 4 bases separating them. The DNA of the CDR3 is TGTGCCAGCTCACCTCTGGATACGCAGTATTTT. Protein sequence: CASSPLDTQYF. Combining the CDR3 with reference TRBV18 and TRBJ2-3 gives the whole variable domain NAGVMQNPRHLVRRRGQEARLRCSPMKGHSHVYWYRQLPEEGLKFMVYLQKENIIDESGMPKERFSAEFPKEGPSILRIQQVVRGDSAAYFCASSPLDTQYFGPGTRLTVL.

V and J are TRBV6-6 and TRBJ2-5; TRBD2 agrees at 8 bases. The germline CDR1 and CDR2 sequences are MNHNY and SVGAGI (reference sequence). CDR3 length: 16 residues. The J segment lost 1 base and the V segment lost 2 bases, leaving 6 bases of the junction unmatched. The CDR3 region is CASSYEAGGAQETQYF. The DNA of the CDR3 is TGTGCCAGCAGTTACGAGGCGGGGGGCGCCCAAGAGACCCAGTACTTC.

The chain joins TRBV7-2 to TRBJ1-2; TRBD1 aligns across 7 bases. CDR1 is SGHTA and CDR2 is FQGNSA in the germline V gene. V gave up 1 base and J gave up 3 bases; unmatched junction bases: 2. This CDR3 comprises 14 residues. CDR3: CASSLGDSDYGYTF. The CDR3 DNA follows: TGTGCCAGCAGCTTAGGGGACAGTGACTATGGCTACACCTTC.

The rearrangement joins TRBV11-1 to TRBJ2-3; 8 positions match TRBD2. The CDR3 extends over 15 amino acids. The V gene's germline CDR1 is SGHAT and CDR2 FQDESV (reference sequence). J gave up 1 base and V 1 base, and 1 base lay outside the gene matches. The CDR3 sequence: CASSLERGRTDTQYF. The CDR3 nucleotides read TGTGCCAGCAGCTTAGAGCGGGGGCGCACAGATACGCAGTATTTT.

The chain is built from TRBV6-1 and TRBJ1-5; D not resolved. Trimming removed 6 bases from V and 3 bases from J, with 15 bases in between. CDR1 is MNHNS, CDR2 SASEGT, per germline. The length of the CDR3 is 15 residues. The CDR3 DNA reads as TGTGCCAGCAGGGCCAGGCTTGGCCCCAATCAGCCCCAGCATTTT. Translation: CASRARLGPNQPQHF.

This chain links TRBV5-1 with TRBJ2-6; D gene unclear. Germline values: CDR1 SGHRS, CDR2 YFSETQ. This CDR3 is 17 amino acids long. V was shortened by 3 bases and J by 0 bases, with 13 bases between the two germline ends. CDR3 loop: CASSSSNPISGANVLTF. The CDR3 DNA is TGCGCCAGCAGCTCCAGTAATCCCATCTCTGGGGCCAACGTCCTGACTTTC.

The rearrangement links TRBV4-3 to TRBJ1-2; TRBD1 matches at 8 bases. CDR1 is LGHNA, CDR2 YSLEER, per germline. V shed 3 bases and J 8 bases; nucleotides not matched to a gene: 8. This CDR3 is 14 amino acids long. Written as DNA, the CDR3 is TGCGCCAGCAGCCAGGACAGGGCTCCAGGGGGCTACACCTTC. Amino acid sequence: CASSQDRAPGGYTF.

This chain uses TRBV4-2 with TRBJ2-5, with no clear D. V dropped 1 base and J dropped 4 bases, with 7 bases sitting between them. Germline CDR1 reads LGHNA; CDR2 reads YNFKEQ. The CDR3 is 13 amino acids. In DNA, the CDR3 is TGTGCCAGCAGCCAAGCGATAGCAGAGACCCAGTACTTC. This encodes CASSQAIAETQYF.

This clone was counted once. The chain employs TRBV2 and TRBJ2-4; 7 positions agree with TRBD2. V lost 6 bases, J lost 0 bases, and 11 bases stayed unmatched. The CDR3 is made up of 17 amino acids. Germline V gives CDR1 SNHLY, CDR2 FYNNEI. CDR3 protein: CASRYVVGGVAKNIQYF. CDR3 coding DNA: TGTGCCAGCAGATACGTGGTTGGGGGGGTAGCCAAAAACATTCAGTACTTC.

The chain has TRBV14 and TRBJ2-6; TRBD1 might be the D (6 bases). This CDR3 contains 16 residues. Germline V gene lookup returns CDR1 SGHDN and CDR2 FVKESK. Trimming shortened V by 4 bases and J by 3 bases, and 13 bases separated the two germline ends. The CDR3, as DNA: TGTGCCAGCAGCCGGACAGATTGGGTTGGGGCCAACGTCCTGACTTTC. Amino acid sequence: CASSRTDWVGANVLTF.

V usage is TRBV6-1 and J usage is TRBJ2-5, with D possibly being TRBD2 (5 bases). Deletions cut 1 base from V and 9 bases from J, with 12 bases between. CDR3 length equals 13 residues. The germline V gene encodes CDR1 MNHNS and CDR2 SASEGT. CDR3 in amino acids: CASSEVQRSSQYF. For the CDR3, the DNA is TGTGCCAGCAGTGAAGTTCAGCGGTCGTCCCAGTACTTC.

The V and J genes are TRBV10-3 and TRBJ1-5, with D hard to call. Germline V lookup: CDR1 ENHRY, CDR2 SYGVKD. The CDR3 length is 13 residues. Trimming took 7 bases from V and 7 from J, leaving 14 bases between them. In nucleotides, the CDR3 is TGTGCCATCAACAATTGGGCAGGACAGCCCCAGCATTTT. Protein: CAINNWAGQPQHF.

The J gene is TRBJ1-2, the V gene TRBV6-5; TRBD1 aligns across 9 bases. Germline trimming cut 7 bases from V and 2 bases from J; bases unmatched to any gene: 8. Germline V lookup: CDR1 MNHEY, CDR2 SVGAGI. The CDR3 is 15 residues long. The CDR3 DNA sequence: TGTGCCAGCACCCGAGGGACAGGGCAGAACTATGGCTACACCTTC. Its protein product is CASTRGTGQNYGYTF.

This chain connects TRBV7-2 to TRBJ2-2; a weak D match, TRBD1 (6 bases). CDR1 SGHTA and CDR2 FQGNSA come from the germline V gene. The length of the CDR3 is 16 residues. V gave up 4 bases and J gave up 5 bases, with 17 bases separating them. In DNA form, the CDR3 reads TGTGCCAGCAGCTCCCCCCGGACAGCCTCGACCGGGGAGCTGTTTTTT. Translating gives CASSSPRTASTGELFF.

The chain combines TRBV11-1 with TRBJ2-2, with a weak D call TRBD1 (5 bases). The CDR3 is 14 residues long. Looked up from germline, CDR1 is SGHAT and CDR2 is FQDESV (reference sequence). V dropped 4 bases and J dropped 4 bases, with 10 bases sitting between them. CDR3 in amino acids: CASSSDSFTGELFF. Here the CDR3 DNA reads TGTGCCAGCAGCTCCGACAGCTTCACCGGGGAGCTGTTTTTT.

This chain joins TRBV4-3 and TRBJ1-2, with D uncertain. V lost 2 bases and J lost 4, with 11 bases in between. The length of the CDR3 is 14 residues. Germline assignment: CDR1 LGHNA and CDR2 YSLEER. The CDR3 sequence is CASSQSRDTYGYTF. The CDR3 DNA reads TGCGCCAGCAGCCAATCCCGGGATACCTATGGCTACACCTTC.

The chain carries TRBV27 and TRBJ2-3; D is ambiguous. V dropped 0 bases and J dropped 5 bases, with 12 bases sitting between them. This CDR3 comprises 15 residues. The germline V gene encodes CDR1 MNHEY and CDR2 SMNVEV (reference sequence). In nucleotides, the CDR3 is TGTGCCAGCAGTTTATCGTCCCCCTTGTTAGATACGCAGTATTTT. Translation: CASSLSSPLLDTQYF.

The rearrangement uses TRBV9 and TRBJ1-2; 7 bases align to TRBD1. Germline-derived CDR1 and CDR2 are SGDLS and YYNGEE. The V gene end was trimmed by 3 bases and the J gene end by 2 bases; junction bases not matched to a gene: 1. The CDR3 loop spans 13 amino acids. CDR3 sequence reads: CASSGTGNYGYTF. CDR3 sequence (DNA): TGTGCCAGCAGCGGGACAGGAAACTATGGCTACACCTTC.